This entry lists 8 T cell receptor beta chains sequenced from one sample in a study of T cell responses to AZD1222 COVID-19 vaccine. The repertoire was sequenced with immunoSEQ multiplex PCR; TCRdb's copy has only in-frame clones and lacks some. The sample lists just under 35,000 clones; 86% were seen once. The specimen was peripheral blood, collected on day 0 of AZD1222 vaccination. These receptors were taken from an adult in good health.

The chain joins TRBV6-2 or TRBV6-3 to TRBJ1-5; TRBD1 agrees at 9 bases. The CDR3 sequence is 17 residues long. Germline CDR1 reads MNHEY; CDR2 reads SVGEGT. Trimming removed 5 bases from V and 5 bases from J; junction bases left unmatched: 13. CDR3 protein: CASSRTTGTGFHQPQHF. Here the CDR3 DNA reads TGTGCCAGCAGTCGTACCACCGGGACAGGGTTCCATCAGCCCCAGCATTTT.

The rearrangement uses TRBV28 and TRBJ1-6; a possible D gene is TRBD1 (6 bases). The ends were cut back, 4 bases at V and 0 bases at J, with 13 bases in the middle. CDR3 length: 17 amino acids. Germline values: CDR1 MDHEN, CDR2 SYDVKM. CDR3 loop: CASSWTAQGSYNSPLHF. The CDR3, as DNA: TGTGCCAGCAGTTGGACAGCGCAGGGCTCCTATAATTCACCCCTCCACTTT.

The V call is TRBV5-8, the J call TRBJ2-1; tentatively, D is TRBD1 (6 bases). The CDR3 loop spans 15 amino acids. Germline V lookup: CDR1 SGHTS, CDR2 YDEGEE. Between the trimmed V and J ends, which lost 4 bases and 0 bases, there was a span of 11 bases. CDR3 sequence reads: CASSRGQSSYNEQFF. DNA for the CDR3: TGTGCCAGCAGCCGTGGACAGAGCTCCTACAATGAGCAGTTCTTC.

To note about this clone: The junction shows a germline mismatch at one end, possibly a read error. The CDR3 coding sequence is TGTGCCAGCAGTTTTGGGCGCGTCGGCCGCAACTTC. Encoded protein: CASSFGRVGRNF. V is TRBV12-3 or TRBV12-4 and J is TRBJ2-7, with unresolved D. This CDR3 spans 12 amino acids.

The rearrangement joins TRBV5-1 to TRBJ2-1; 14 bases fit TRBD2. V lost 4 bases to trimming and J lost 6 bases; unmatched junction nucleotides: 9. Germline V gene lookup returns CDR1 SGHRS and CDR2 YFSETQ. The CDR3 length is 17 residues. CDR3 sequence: CASSRLAGGRTINEQFF. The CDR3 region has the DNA TGCGCCAGCAGCAGACTAGCGGGAGGGCGAACAATCAATGAGCAGTTCTTC.

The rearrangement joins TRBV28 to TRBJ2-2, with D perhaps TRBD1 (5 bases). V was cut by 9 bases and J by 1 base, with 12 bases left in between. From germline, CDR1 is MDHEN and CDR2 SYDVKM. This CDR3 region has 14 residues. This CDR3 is CASTAGWNTGELFF. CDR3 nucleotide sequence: TGTGCCAGTACGGCAGGGTGGAACACCGGGGAGCTGTTTTTT. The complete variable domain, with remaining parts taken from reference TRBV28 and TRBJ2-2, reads DVKVTQSSRYLVKRTGEKVFLECVQDMDHENMFWYRQDPGLGLRLIYFSYDVKMKEKGDIPEGYSVSREKKERFSLILESASTNQTSMYLCASTAGWNTGELFFGEGSRLTVL.

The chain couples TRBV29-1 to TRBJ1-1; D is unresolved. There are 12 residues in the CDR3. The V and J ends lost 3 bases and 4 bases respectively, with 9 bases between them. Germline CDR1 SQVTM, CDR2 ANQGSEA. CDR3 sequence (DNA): TGCAGCGTTGAGGTGTTGGGCACTGAAGCTTTCTTT. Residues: CSVEVLGTEAFF. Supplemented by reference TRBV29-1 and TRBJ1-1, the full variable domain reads SAVISQKPSRDICQRGTSLTIQCQVDSQVTMMFWYRQQPGQSLTLIATANQGSEATYESGFVIDKFPISRPNLTFSTLTVSNMSPEDSSIYLCSVEVLGTEAFFGQGTRLTVV.

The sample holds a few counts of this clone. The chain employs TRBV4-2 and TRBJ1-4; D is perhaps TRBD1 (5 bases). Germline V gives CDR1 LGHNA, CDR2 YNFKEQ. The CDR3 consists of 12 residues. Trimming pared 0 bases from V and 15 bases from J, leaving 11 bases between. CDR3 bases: TGTGCCAGCAGCCAAGATAGGGGAGGAATGTTTTTT. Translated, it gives CASSQDRGGMFF.